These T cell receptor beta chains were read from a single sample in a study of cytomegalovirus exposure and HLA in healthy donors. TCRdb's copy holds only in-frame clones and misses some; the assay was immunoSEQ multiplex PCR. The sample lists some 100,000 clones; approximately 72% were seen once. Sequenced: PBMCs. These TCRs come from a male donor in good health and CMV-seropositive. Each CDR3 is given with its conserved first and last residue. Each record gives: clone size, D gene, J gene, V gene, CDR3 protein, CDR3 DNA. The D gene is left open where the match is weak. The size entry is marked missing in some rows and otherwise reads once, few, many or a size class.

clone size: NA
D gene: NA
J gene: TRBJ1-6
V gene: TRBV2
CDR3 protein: CASSGSRTENSPLHF
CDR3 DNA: TGTGCCAGCAGTGGGTCGCGGACAGAGAATTCACCCCTCCACTTT

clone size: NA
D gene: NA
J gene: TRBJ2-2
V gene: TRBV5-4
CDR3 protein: CASSLAGNTGELFF
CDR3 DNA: TGTGCCAGCAGCTTGGCGGGGAACACCGGGGAGCTGTTTTTT

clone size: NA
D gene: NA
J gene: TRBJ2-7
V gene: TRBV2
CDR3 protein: CASQRGSYEQYF
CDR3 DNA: TGTGCCAGCCAACGGGGATCCTACGAGCAGTACTTC

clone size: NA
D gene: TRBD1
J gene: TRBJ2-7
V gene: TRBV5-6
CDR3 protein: CASSQDRGLISYEQYF
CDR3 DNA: TGTGCCAGCAGCCAGGACAGGGGACTGATTTCCTACGAGCAGTACTTC

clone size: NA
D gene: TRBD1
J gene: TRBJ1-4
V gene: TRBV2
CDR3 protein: CASRATGVEKLFF
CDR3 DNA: TGTGCCAGCAGAGCTACAGGGGTGGAAAAACTGTTTTTT

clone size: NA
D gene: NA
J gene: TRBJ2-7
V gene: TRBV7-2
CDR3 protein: CASSLGAASYEQYF
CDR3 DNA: TGTGCCAGCAGCTTAGGCGCCGCCTCCTACGAGCAGTACTTC

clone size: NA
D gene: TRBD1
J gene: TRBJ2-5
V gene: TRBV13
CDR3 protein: CASSFQGARETQYF
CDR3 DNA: TGTGCCAGCAGCTTTCAGGGGGCCCGGGAGACCCAGTACTTC

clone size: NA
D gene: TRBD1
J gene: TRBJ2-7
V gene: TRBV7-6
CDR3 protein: CASSLATGALAEQYF
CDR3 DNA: TGTGCCAGCAGCTTAGCGACAGGGGCCCTGGCCGAGCAGTACTTC

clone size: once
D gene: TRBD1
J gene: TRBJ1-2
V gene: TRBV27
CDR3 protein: CASSFGGTGGFGGYTF
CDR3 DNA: TGTGCCAGCAGTTTCGGCGGGACAGGCGGGTTCGGTGGCTACACCTTC

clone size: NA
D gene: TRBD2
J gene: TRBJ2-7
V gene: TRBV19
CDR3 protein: CASSTPGLASEQYF
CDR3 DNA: TGTGCCAGTAGCACCCCGGGACTAGCGAGCGAGCAGTACTTC

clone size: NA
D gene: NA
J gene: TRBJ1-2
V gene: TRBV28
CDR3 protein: CASRPLNVRANYGYTF
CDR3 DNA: TGTGCCAGCAGACCCCTGAATGTCAGGGCTAACTATGGCTACACCTTC

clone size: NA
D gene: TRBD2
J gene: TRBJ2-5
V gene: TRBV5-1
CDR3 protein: CASSLEGLAGFTQYF
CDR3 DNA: TGCGCCAGCAGCTTGGAGGGACTAGCGGGTTTTACCCAGTACTTC

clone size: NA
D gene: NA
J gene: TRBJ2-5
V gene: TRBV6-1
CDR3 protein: CASSEAGAAETQYF
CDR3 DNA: TGTGCCAGCAGTGAGGCGGGGGCCGCAGAGACCCAGTACTTC

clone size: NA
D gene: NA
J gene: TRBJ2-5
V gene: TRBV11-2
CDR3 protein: CASSVGLETQYF
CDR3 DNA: TGTGCCAGCAGCGTTGGGCTAGAGACCCAGTACTTC

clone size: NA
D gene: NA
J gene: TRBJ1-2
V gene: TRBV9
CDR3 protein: CASSVDRTLPSYGYTF
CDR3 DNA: TGTGCCAGCAGCGTAGACAGGACCCTGCCGAGCTATGGCTACACCTTC

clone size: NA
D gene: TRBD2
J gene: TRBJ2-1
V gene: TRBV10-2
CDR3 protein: CASSESRGLAGVYNEQFF
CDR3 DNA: TGCGCCAGCAGTGAGTCCAGGGGACTAGCGGGGGTGTACAATGAGCAGTTCTTC

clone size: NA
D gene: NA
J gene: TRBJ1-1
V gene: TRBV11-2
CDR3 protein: CASSTRGGRNTEAFF
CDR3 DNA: TGTGCCAGCAGCACCCGTGGTGGGAGGAACACTGAAGCTTTCTTT

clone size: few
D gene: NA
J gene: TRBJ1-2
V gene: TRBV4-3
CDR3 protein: CASSESESAIYYGYTF
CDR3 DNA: TGCGCCAGCAGCGAAAGCGAGTCAGCGATCTACTATGGCTACACCTTC

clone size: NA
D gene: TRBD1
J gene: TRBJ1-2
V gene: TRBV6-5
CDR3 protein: CASSLQGEYYGYTF
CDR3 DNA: TGTGCCAGCAGCTTACAGGGGGAATATTATGGCTACACCTTC

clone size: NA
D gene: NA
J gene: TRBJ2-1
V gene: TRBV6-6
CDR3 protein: CASSYSQRGSYNEQFF
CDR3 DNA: TGTGCCAGCAGTTACTCGCAAAGGGGCTCATACAATGAGCAGTTCTTC

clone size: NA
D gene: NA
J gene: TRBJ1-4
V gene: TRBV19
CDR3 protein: CASSPTGSYEKLFF
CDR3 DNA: TGTGCCAGTAGTCCGACAGGCTCGTATGAAAAACTGTTTTTT

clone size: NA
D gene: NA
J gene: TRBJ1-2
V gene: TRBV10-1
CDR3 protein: CASSETETAYGYTF
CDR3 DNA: TGCGCCAGCAGTGAGACGGAGACCGCGTATGGCTACACCTTC

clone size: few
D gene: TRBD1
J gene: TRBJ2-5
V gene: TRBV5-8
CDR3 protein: CASSYQGQRQETQYF
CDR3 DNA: TGTGCCAGCAGCTATCAGGGACAGCGCCAAGAGACCCAGTACTTC

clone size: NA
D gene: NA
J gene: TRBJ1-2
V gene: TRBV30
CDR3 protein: CAWSVGGNGYTF
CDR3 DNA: TGTGCCTGGAGTGTCGGGGGTAATGGCTACACCTTC

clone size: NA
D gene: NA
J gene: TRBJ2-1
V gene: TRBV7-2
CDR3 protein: CASSLGQVAYNEQFF
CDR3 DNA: TGTGCCAGCAGCTTAGGACAGGTTGCCTACAATGAGCAGTTCTTC

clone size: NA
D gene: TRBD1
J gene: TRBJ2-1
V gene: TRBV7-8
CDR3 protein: CASSLSRGQYNEQFF
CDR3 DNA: TGTGCCAGCAGCTTGTCCAGGGGGCAATACAATGAGCAGTTCTTC

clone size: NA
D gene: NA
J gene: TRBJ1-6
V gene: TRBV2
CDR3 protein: CASSELGGSSYNSPLHF
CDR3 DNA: TGTGCCAGCAGTGAATTAGGTGGGAGCTCCTATAATTCACCCCTCCACTTT

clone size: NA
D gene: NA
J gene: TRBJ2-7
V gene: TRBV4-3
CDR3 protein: CASSQVVGSSYEQYF
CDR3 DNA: TGCGCCAGCAGCCAAGTGGTGGGGAGCTCCTACGAGCAGTACTTC

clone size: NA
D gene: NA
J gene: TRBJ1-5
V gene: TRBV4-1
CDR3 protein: CASSQDPWPSNQPQHF
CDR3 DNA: TGCGCCAGCAGCCAAGACCCTTGGCCCAGCAATCAGCCCCAGCATTTT

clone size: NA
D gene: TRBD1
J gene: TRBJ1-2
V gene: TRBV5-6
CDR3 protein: CASSLRQGANGYTF
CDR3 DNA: TGTGCCAGCAGCTTGCGACAGGGGGCGAATGGCTACACCTTC

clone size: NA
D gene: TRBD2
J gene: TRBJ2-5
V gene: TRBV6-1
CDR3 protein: CASSEMAGGGVTQYF
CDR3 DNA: TGTGCCAGCAGTGAAATGGCGGGGGGGGGTGTGACCCAGTACTTC

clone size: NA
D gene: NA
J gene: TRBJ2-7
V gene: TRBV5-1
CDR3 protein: CASRGDSPMYEQYF
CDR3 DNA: TGCGCCAGCAGGGGTGACAGCCCGATGTACGAGCAGTACTTC

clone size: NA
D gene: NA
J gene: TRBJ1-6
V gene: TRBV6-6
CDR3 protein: CASRLAGAERNSPLHF
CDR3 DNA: TGTGCCAGCCGCTTAGCAGGGGCCGAGAGAAATTCACCCCTCCACTTT

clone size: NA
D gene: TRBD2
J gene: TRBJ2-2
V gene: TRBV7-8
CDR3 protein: CASSYPVTSGTTGELFF
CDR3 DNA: TGTGCCAGCAGCTACCCCGTGACTAGCGGGACCACCGGGGAGCTGTTTTTT

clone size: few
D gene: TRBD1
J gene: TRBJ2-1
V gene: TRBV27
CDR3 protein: CASSPGTGEFHNEQFF
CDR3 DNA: TGTGCCAGCAGTCCCGGGACAGGGGAATTCCACAATGAGCAGTTCTTC

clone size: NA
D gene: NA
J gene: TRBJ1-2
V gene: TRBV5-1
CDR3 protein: CASSPSWGADYGYTF
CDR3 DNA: TGCGCCAGCAGCCCCTCATGGGGAGCCGACTATGGCTACACCTTC

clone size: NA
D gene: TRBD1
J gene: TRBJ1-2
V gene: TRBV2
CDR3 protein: CASSLRTGGSYGYTF
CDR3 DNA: TGTGCCAGCAGCCTACGGACAGGGGGTTCCTATGGCTACACCTTC

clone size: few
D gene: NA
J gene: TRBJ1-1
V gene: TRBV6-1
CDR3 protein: CASSMTELNTEAFF
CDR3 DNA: TGTGCCAGCAGCATGACAGAGTTGAACACTGAAGCTTTCTTT

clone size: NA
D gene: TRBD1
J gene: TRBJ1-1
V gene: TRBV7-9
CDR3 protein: CASSPRDSSEAFF
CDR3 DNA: TGTGCCAGCAGCCCCCGGGACAGTTCTGAAGCTTTCTTT

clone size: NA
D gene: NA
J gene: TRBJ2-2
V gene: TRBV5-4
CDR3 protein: CASSPSGGQGTGELFF
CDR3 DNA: TGTGCCAGCAGCCCCTCCGGTGGGCAGGGCACCGGGGAGCTGTTTTTT

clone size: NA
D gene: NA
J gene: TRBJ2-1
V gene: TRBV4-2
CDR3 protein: CASSQDGWGRQFF
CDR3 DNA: TGTGCCAGCAGCCAAGATGGGTGGGGGCGGCAGTTCTTC

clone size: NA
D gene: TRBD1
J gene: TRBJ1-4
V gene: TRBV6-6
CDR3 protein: CASRVGQGEEKLFF
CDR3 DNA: TGTGCCAGCAGGGTGGGACAGGGAGAAGAAAAACTGTTTTTT

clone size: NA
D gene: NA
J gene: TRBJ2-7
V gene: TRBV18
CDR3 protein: CASLPLGGTDYEQYF
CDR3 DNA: TGTGCCAGCTTACCTCTTGGCGGGACAGACTACGAGCAGTACTTC

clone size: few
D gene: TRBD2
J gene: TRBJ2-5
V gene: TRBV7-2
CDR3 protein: CLSSGGAGETQYF
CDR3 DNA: TGCTTATCTAGCGGGGGGGCAGGAGAGACCCAGTACTTC

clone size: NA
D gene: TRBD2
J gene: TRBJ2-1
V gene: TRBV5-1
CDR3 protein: CASSDLTSGGYNEQFF
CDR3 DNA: TGCGCCAGCAGCGACCTCACTAGCGGGGGATACAATGAGCAGTTCTTC

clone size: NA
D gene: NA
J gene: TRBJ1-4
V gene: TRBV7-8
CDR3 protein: CASTQGRKLFF
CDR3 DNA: TGTGCCAGCACTCAGGGCCGAAAACTGTTTTTT

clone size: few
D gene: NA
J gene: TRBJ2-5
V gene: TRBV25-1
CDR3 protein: CASSKTGVGTQYF
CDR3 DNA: TGTGCCAGCAGCAAAACCGGAGTAGGGACCCAGTACTTC

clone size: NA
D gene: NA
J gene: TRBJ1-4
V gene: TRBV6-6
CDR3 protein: CASSYLGGRNEKLFF
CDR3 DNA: TGTGCCAGCAGTTACTTGGGGGGGAGAAATGAAAAACTGTTTTTT

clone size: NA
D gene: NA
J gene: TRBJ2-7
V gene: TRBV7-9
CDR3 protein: CASSLSRSEQYF
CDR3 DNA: TGTGCCAGCAGCTTAAGCCGATCCGAGCAGTACTTC

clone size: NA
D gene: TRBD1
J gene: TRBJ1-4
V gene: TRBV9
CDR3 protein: CASSVGGTEYNEKLFF
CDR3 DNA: TGTGCCAGCAGCGTAGGTGGGACAGAATATAATGAAAAACTGTTTTTT

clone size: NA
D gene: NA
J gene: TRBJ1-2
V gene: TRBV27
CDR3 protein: CASSIGHTTLYGYTF
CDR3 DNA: TGTGCCAGCAGTATAGGACACACTACCCTCTATGGCTACACCTTC

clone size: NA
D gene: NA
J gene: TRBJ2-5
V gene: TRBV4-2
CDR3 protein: CASSQSEETQYF
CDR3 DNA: TGTGCCAGCAGCCAATCCGAAGAGACCCAGTACTTC

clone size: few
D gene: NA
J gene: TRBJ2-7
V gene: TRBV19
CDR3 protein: CASSQRGEQYF
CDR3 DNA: TGTGCCAGTAGCCAAAGGGGGGAGCAGTACTTC

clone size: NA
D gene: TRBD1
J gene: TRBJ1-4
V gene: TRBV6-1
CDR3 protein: CASTEGATNEKLFF
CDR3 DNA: TGTGCCAGTACCGAGGGGGCGACTAATGAAAAACTGTTTTTT

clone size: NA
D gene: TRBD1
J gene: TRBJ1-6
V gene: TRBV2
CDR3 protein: CASSGDRGVSPLHF
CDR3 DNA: TGTGCCAGCAGTGGGGACAGGGGAGTTTCACCCCTCCACTTT

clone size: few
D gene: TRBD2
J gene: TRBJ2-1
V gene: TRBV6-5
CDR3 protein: CASSGGGSYNEQFF
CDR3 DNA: TGTGCCAGCAGCGGGGGGGGATCCTACAATGAGCAGTTCTTC

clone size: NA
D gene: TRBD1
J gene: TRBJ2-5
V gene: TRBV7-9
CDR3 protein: CASSLVGTGETQYF
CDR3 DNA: TGTGCCAGCAGCTTAGTCGGGACAGGGGAGACCCAGTACTTC